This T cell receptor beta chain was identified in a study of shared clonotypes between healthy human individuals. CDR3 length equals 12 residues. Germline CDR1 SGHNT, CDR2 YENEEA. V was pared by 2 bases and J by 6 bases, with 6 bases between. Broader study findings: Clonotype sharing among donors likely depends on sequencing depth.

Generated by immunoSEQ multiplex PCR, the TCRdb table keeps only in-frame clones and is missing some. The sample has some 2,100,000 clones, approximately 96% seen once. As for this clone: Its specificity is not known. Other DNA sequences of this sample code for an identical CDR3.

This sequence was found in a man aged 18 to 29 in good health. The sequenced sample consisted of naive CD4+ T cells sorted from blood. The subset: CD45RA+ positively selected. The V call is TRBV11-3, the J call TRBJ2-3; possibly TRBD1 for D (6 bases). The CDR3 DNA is TGTGCCAGCAGCTTACAGGGGGATACGCAGTATTTT. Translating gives CASSLQGDTQYF.